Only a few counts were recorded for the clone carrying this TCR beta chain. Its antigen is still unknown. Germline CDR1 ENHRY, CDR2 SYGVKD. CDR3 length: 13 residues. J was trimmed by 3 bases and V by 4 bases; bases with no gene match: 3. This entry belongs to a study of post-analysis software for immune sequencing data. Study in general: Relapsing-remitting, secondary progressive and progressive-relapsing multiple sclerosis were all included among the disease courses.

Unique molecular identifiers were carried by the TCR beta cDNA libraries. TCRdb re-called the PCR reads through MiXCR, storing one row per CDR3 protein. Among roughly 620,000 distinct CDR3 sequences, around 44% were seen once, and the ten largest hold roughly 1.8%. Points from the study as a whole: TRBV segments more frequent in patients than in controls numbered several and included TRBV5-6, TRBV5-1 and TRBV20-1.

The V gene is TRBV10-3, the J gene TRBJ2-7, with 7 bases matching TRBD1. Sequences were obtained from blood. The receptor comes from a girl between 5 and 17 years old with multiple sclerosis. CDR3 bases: TGTGCCATCAGTGGGACAGGTTTCTACGAGCAGTACTTC. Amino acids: CAISGTGFYEQYF.